A single sample is the source of the 8 T cell receptor beta chains below, sequenced in a study of OX40 agonist ivuxolimab in advanced cancers. The protocol was immunoSEQ multiplex PCR, while the TCRdb copy is restricted to in-frame clones and leaves out a portion. This table has roughly 81,000 clones, around 94% appearing once. The sequenced sample was CD4+ or CD8+ T cells sorted from blood, obtained in a trial of the OX40 agonist ivuxolimab. Receptors originate from an adult with an advanced solid tumor such as melanoma, head and neck, liver or kidney cancer.

J is TRBJ1-5 and V is TRBV6-5; weak D call: TRBD1 (5 bases). Germline loops: CDR1 MNHEY, CDR2 SVGAGI. V was cut by 2 bases and J by 7 bases, with 12 bases left in between. This CDR3 contains 14 residues. The CDR3 nucleotides are TGTGCCAGCAGTTACGGGCAGGGAGGGCAGCCCCAGCATTTT. It encodes CASSYGQGGQPQHF.

The genes are TRBV28 and TRBJ2-5, with 10 bases matching TRBD1. V gave up 6 bases and J gave up 3 bases; unmatched junction bases: 4. Germline V gives CDR1 MDHEN, CDR2 SYDVKM. This CDR3 contains 14 residues. CDR3 residues: CASRPDRGEETQYF. Here the CDR3 DNA reads TGTGCCAGCAGACCGGACAGGGGGGAAGAGACCCAGTACTTC.

This clone was observed once. V usage is TRBV9 and J usage is TRBJ1-1; the D is unclear. The CDR3 consists of 14 residues. CDR1 and CDR2 (germline): SGDLS, YYNGEE. Trimming took 6 bases from V and 3 from J, leaving 15 bases between them. The CDR3 loop is CASKTSWDDTEAFF. CDR3 sequence (DNA): TGTGCCAGCAAGACATCGTGGGATGACACTGAAGCTTTCTTT. The variable domain in full, with the rest retrieved from reference TRBV9 and TRBJ1-1, is DSGVTQTPKHLITATGQRVTLRCSPRSGDLSVYWYQQSLDQGLQFLIQYYNGEERAKGNILERFSAQQFPDLHSELNLSSLELGDSALYFCASKTSWDDTEAFFGQGTRLTVV.

The genes are TRBV25-1 and TRBJ1-5; D remains unclear. CDR3 length: 14 amino acids. Germline CDR1 reads MGHDK; CDR2 reads SYGVNS. V shed 4 bases and J shed 0 bases, with 7 bases lying between them. The CDR3 DNA reads TGTGCCAGCAGTGGGCAGATTAGCAATCAGCCCCAGCATTTT. This gives the protein CASSGQISNQPQHF.

The rearrangement joins TRBV6-5 to TRBJ2-7; D is unresolved. CDR1 is MNHEY and CDR2 is SVGAGI in the germline V gene. The CDR3 runs 14 residues. V dropped 2 bases and J dropped 4 bases, with 12 bases sitting between them. CDR3 nucleotides: TGTGCCAGCAGTTACGGAATAAGGCCATACGAGCAGTACTTC. It specifies CASSYGIRPYEQYF.

The chain links TRBV19 to TRBJ2-7, with 9 bases matching TRBD2. The CDR3 has 16 residues. Per the germline V gene, CDR1 is LNHDA and CDR2 is SQIVND (reference sequence). Losses at the gene ends were 1 base for V and 0 bases for J; bases not matched to a gene: 4. The DNA for the CDR3 is TGTGCCAGTAGTATAGGACTAGCGGCCACCTCCTACGAGCAGTACTTC. Translated, it gives CASSIGLAATSYEQYF.

This chain connects TRBV4-1 to TRBJ2-7, with TRBD2 matching 11 bases. CDR3 length equals 17 residues. Germline V lookup: CDR1 MGHRA, CDR2 YSYEKL. Trimming took 0 bases from V and 0 from J; bases not matched to a gene: 4. CDR3 nucleotide sequence: TGCGCCAGCAGCCAAGAGGGACTAGCGGAGAGCTCCTACGAGCAGTACTTC. Protein sequence: CASSQEGLAESSYEQYF.

This chain joins TRBV9 and TRBJ2-7, with 7 bases identical to TRBD2. From germline, CDR1 is SGDLS and CDR2 YYNGEE. CDR3 size: 14 residues. V shed 4 bases and J 3 bases; nucleotides not matched to a gene: 7. The CDR3 coding sequence is TGTGCCAGCAGCCATGCTGCTAGCGGCTACGAGCAGTACTTC. This sequence encodes CASSHAASGYEQYF. Together with reference TRBV9 and TRBJ2-7, the CDR3 gives the full variable domain: DSGVTQTPKHLITATGQRVTLRCSPRSGDLSVYWYQQSLDQGLQFLIQYYNGEERAKGNILERFSAQQFPDLHSELNLSSLELGDSALYFCASSHAASGYEQYFGPGTRLTVT.